The clone carrying this T cell receptor beta chain was seen many times. The antigen remains unidentified. The record originates from a study of T-cell reconstitution after alpha-beta-depleted transplantation in children. A TCRbeta library incorporating unique molecular identifiers was prepared. TCRdb itself ran the PCR reads through MiXCR, one entry per CDR3 protein. This table has 350,000 to 500,000 distinct CDR3 sequences, roughly two fifths appearing once. Points from the study as a whole: Newly made T cells mostly supplied T-cell counts and diversity one year after transplant.

The sequenced sample was PBMCs, obtained before TCRalphabeta/CD19-depleted stem cell transplant. This receptor was taken from a girl aged 2 to 9 with aplastic anemia, due to receive a stem cell transplant.

The CDR3: CASSVAWGYEQFF. In DNA, the CDR3 is TGTGCCAGCAGCGTAGCGTGGGGGTATGAGCAGTTCTTC. The rearrangement joins TRBV9 to TRBJ2-1, with D possibly called TRBD1 or TRBD2 (5 bases each). Deletions cut 0 bases from V and 8 bases from J, with 9 bases between. Germline CDR1 SGDLS, CDR2 YYNGEE. This CDR3 spans 13 amino acids.